Listed below are T cell receptor beta chains from one sample, sequenced in a study of control samples from healthy donors and cancer patients. This table comes from immunoSEQ multiplex PCR, and its TCRdb copy is limited to in-frame clones, with some not included. Of 130,000 or so clones listed, about 89% are singletons. What was sequenced was blood. All receptors derive from a man aged 18-30 years in good health. CDR3s include the opening cysteine and the closing phenylalanine or tryptophan. The D gene is left open where the match is weak. Clone size is not always given. Where it is, it says once, few, many or a class for expanded clones.

D gene: .
clone size: .
V gene: TRBV10-3
J gene: TRBJ1-1
CDR3 DNA: TGTGCCATCAGTGAGAGGGGTCAGGGTGCTGAAGCTTTCTTT
CDR3 protein: CAISERGQGAEAFF

D gene: .
clone size: .
V gene: TRBV10-1
J gene: TRBJ1-1
CDR3 DNA: TGCGCCAGCACCAATACGTGGGGCACTGAAGCTTTCTTT
CDR3 protein: CASTNTWGTEAFF

D gene: TRBD1
clone size: .
V gene: TRBV7-9
J gene: TRBJ1-1
CDR3 DNA: TGTGCCAGCAGCAGGGCCGGGACAGAAAACACTGAAGCTTTCTTT
CDR3 protein: CASSRAGTENTEAFF

D gene: TRBD1
clone size: .
V gene: TRBV2
J gene: TRBJ2-7
CDR3 DNA: TGTGCCAGCACCAGAGGACAGGGTATCTACGAGCAGTACTTC
CDR3 protein: CASTRGQGIYEQYF

D gene: .
clone size: .
V gene: TRBV13
J gene: TRBJ2-4
CDR3 DNA: TGTGCCAGCAGCTTAGGGGCCAGCGGCTCTCTCGCCAAAAACATTCAGTACTTC
CDR3 protein: CASSLGASGSLAKNIQYF

D gene: .
clone size: .
V gene: TRBV19
J gene: TRBJ1-5
CDR3 DNA: TGTGCCAGTAGTTCAGGGGCGGGTCAGCCCCAGCATTTT
CDR3 protein: CASSSGAGQPQHF

D gene: TRBD1
clone size: .
V gene: TRBV6-5
J gene: TRBJ2-2
CDR3 DNA: TGTGCCAGCAGGGGACAGGGGGCAGACACCGGGGAGCTGTTTTTT
CDR3 protein: CASRGQGADTGELFF

D gene: .
clone size: .
V gene: TRBV19
J gene: TRBJ1-1
CDR3 DNA: TGTGCCAGTAGTATCGCGGGGTTGATGAACACTGAAGCTTTCTTT
CDR3 protein: CASSIAGLMNTEAFF

D gene: .
clone size: once
V gene: TRBV15
J gene: TRBJ2-3
CDR3 DNA: TGTGCCACCAGCCCCACAAATCCCACAGATACGCAGTATTTT
CDR3 protein: CATSPTNPTDTQYF

D gene: TRBD1
clone size: .
V gene: TRBV28
J gene: TRBJ2-1
CDR3 DNA: TGTGCCAGCAGTACAGGGACAGAGATCTACAATGAGCAGTTCTTC
CDR3 protein: CASSTGTEIYNEQFF

D gene: TRBD1
clone size: .
V gene: TRBV18
J gene: TRBJ1-2
CDR3 DNA: TGTGCCAGCTCACCAGACAGGGGCTATGGCTACACCTTC
CDR3 protein: CASSPDRGYGYTF

D gene: .
clone size: .
V gene: TRBV5-1
J gene: TRBJ2-5
CDR3 DNA: TGCGCCAGCAGCTTGGTAACAGGAATAGAGACCCAGTACTTC
CDR3 protein: CASSLVTGIETQYF

D gene: .
clone size: once
V gene: TRBV15
J gene: TRBJ2-2
CDR3 DNA: TGTGCCACCAGCAGAGAACTCACGAACACCGGGGAGCTGTTTTTT
CDR3 protein: CATSRELTNTGELFF

D gene: .
clone size: .
V gene: TRBV4-1
J gene: TRBJ2-5
CDR3 DNA: TGCGCCAGCAGCATCATCCAGGGACGGGAGACCCAGTACTTC
CDR3 protein: CASSIIQGRETQYF

D gene: .
clone size: .
V gene: TRBV19
J gene: TRBJ2-1
CDR3 DNA: TGTGCCAGTAGTATAGCGGGACCCCACTACAATGAGCAGTTCTTC
CDR3 protein: CASSIAGPHYNEQFF

D gene: .
clone size: .
V gene: TRBV2
J gene: TRBJ1-2
CDR3 DNA: TGTGCCAGCAGTGTAGCAAGGGGGGACCGAGTTGGCTACACCTTC
CDR3 protein: CASSVARGDRVGYTF

D gene: .
clone size: .
V gene: TRBV10-3
J gene: TRBJ2-5
CDR3 DNA: TGTGCCATCAGTGAGTCTTTCCGGGACCCTCGGGAGACCCAGTACTTC
CDR3 protein: CAISESFRDPRETQYF

D gene: .
clone size: few
V gene: TRBV27
J gene: TRBJ1-6
CDR3 DNA: TGTGCCAGCAGTCCCTTAAACGAAGGACCCCTCCACTTT
CDR3 protein: CASSPLNEGPLHF

D gene: TRBD2
clone size: .
V gene: TRBV5-4
J gene: TRBJ2-1
CDR3 DNA: TGTGCCAGCAGCCCCGGACTAGCGGGCCCTCAGTACAATGAGCAGTTCTTC
CDR3 protein: CASSPGLAGPQYNEQFF

D gene: .
clone size: .
V gene: TRBV18
J gene: TRBJ2-1
CDR3 DNA: TGTGCCAGCTCAAAAAGCTCCTACAATGAGCAGTTCTTC
CDR3 protein: CASSKSSYNEQFF

D gene: .
clone size: .
V gene: TRBV18
J gene: TRBJ1-1
CDR3 DNA: TGTGCCAGCTCACAGTCGGGAGGGAACACTGAAGCTTTCTTT
CDR3 protein: CASSQSGGNTEAFF

D gene: .
clone size: .
V gene: TRBV4-1
J gene: TRBJ1-6
CDR3 DNA: TGCGCCAGCAGCCAAGATCCGGGGGCGGTATCACCCCTCCACTTT
CDR3 protein: CASSQDPGAVSPLHF

D gene: TRBD1
clone size: .
V gene: TRBV6-5
J gene: TRBJ2-1
CDR3 DNA: TGTGCCAGCAGCGACAGGGAGCTCTCCTACAATGAGCAGTTCTTC
CDR3 protein: CASSDRELSYNEQFF

D gene: .
clone size: once
V gene: TRBV3-1/TRBV3-2
J gene: TRBJ1-4
CDR3 DNA: TGTGCCAGCAGCCAGGAGAGAGGCGAAAAACTGTTTTTT
CDR3 protein: CASSQERGEKLFF

D gene: TRBD2
clone size: .
V gene: TRBV6-2/TRBV6-3
J gene: TRBJ2-7
CDR3 DNA: TGTGCCAGCAGTCCCAGATTGGGGGGGTACGAGCAGTACTTC
CDR3 protein: CASSPRLGGYEQYF

D gene: TRBD2
clone size: .
V gene: TRBV5-4
J gene: TRBJ2-5
CDR3 DNA: TGTGCCAGCAGCTCGGGACTAGCGGCGTTCGAGACCCAGTACTTC
CDR3 protein: CASSSGLAAFETQYF

D gene: .
clone size: .
V gene: TRBV10-2
J gene: TRBJ1-3
CDR3 DNA: TGCGCCAGCACCAGGGGCTCTGGAAACACCATATATTTT
CDR3 protein: CASTRGSGNTIYF

D gene: TRBD1
clone size: .
V gene: TRBV6-6
J gene: TRBJ1-1
CDR3 DNA: TGTGCCAGCAGTTCGGGACAGGGGGGAACTGAAGCTTTCTTT
CDR3 protein: CASSSGQGGTEAFF

D gene: .
clone size: .
V gene: TRBV2
J gene: TRBJ1-2
CDR3 DNA: TGTGCCAGCAGTGGAACAGAAGACTATGGCTACACCTTC
CDR3 protein: CASSGTEDYGYTF

D gene: .
clone size: .
V gene: TRBV15
J gene: TRBJ2-1
CDR3 DNA: TGTGCCTCCGCCTTAGGGTACAATGAGCAGTTCTTC
CDR3 protein: CASALGYNEQFF

D gene: TRBD1
clone size: .
V gene: TRBV7-9
J gene: TRBJ2-5
CDR3 DNA: TGTGCCAGCAGCTTAACAGGGGACCGAGAGACCCAGTACTTC
CDR3 protein: CASSLTGDRETQYF

D gene: TRBD1
clone size: .
V gene: TRBV6-5
J gene: TRBJ1-2
CDR3 DNA: TGTGCCAGCAGCCAGACAGGGAACTATGGCTACACCTTC
CDR3 protein: CASSQTGNYGYTF

D gene: .
clone size: .
V gene: TRBV10-2
J gene: TRBJ2-2
CDR3 DNA: TGCGCCAGCAGTTTACAAACGTCCGGGACCGGGGAGCTGTTTTTT
CDR3 protein: CASSLQTSGTGELFF

D gene: TRBD2
clone size: .
V gene: TRBV9
J gene: TRBJ2-3
CDR3 DNA: TGTGCCAGCAGCGCGGGACTAGCGGCAAGCACAGATACGCAGTATTTT
CDR3 protein: CASSAGLAASTDTQYF

D gene: .
clone size: .
V gene: TRBV19
J gene: TRBJ2-3
CDR3 DNA: TGTGCCAGTAGTTCCTCTGGCGGTCGCACGCAGTATTTT
CDR3 protein: CASSSSGGRTQYF

D gene: .
clone size: .
V gene: TRBV5-1
J gene: TRBJ1-2
CDR3 DNA: TGCGCCAGCAGCTTAGACTATGGTGGCTACACCTTC
CDR3 protein: CASSLDYGGYTF

D gene: TRBD1
clone size: .
V gene: TRBV18
J gene: TRBJ1-4
CDR3 DNA: TGTGCCAGCTCATCCCGACAGGGAACTAATGAAAAACTGTTTTTT
CDR3 protein: CASSSRQGTNEKLFF

D gene: .
clone size: .
V gene: TRBV19
J gene: TRBJ1-5
CDR3 DNA: TGTGCCAGTAGTCTTACGGAATCCAATCAGCCCCAGCATTTT
CDR3 protein: CASSLTESNQPQHF

D gene: .
clone size: .
V gene: TRBV18
J gene: TRBJ2-4
CDR3 DNA: TGTGCCAGCTCACCCCAGAGCGCGTCGGGGAACATTCAGTACTTC
CDR3 protein: CASSPQSASGNIQYF

D gene: .
clone size: .
V gene: TRBV2
J gene: TRBJ1-4
CDR3 DNA: TGTGCCAGCAAAGCAGGGTTGAATGAAAAACTGTTTTTT
CDR3 protein: CASKAGLNEKLFF

D gene: TRBD1
clone size: .
V gene: TRBV13
J gene: TRBJ1-2
CDR3 DNA: TGTGCCAGCAGCCCGGGGACAGCAAGTTATGGCTACACCTTC
CDR3 protein: CASSPGTASYGYTF

D gene: .
clone size: .
V gene: TRBV5-1
J gene: TRBJ1-2
CDR3 DNA: TGCGCCAGCAGCCTGGGGGAATATGGCTACACCTTC
CDR3 protein: CASSLGEYGYTF

D gene: .
clone size: few
V gene: TRBV12-3/TRBV12-4
J gene: TRBJ1-1
CDR3 DNA: TGTGCCAGCAGAAAGTTTCGTAGGGAGGAAGCTTTCTTT
CDR3 protein: CASRKFRREEAFF

D gene: TRBD2
clone size: .
V gene: TRBV4-3
J gene: TRBJ2-1
CDR3 DNA: TGCGCCAGCAGCAACGACGTGACTAGCGGCAATGAGCAGTTCTTC
CDR3 protein: CASSNDVTSGNEQFF

D gene: .
clone size: .
V gene: TRBV2
J gene: TRBJ1-5
CDR3 DNA: TGTGCCAGCAGTCGGATACGGAATCAGCCCCAGCATTTT
CDR3 protein: CASSRIRNQPQHF

D gene: .
clone size: .
V gene: TRBV19
J gene: TRBJ1-1
CDR3 DNA: TGTGCCAGTAGCCTCGACCGAGCCATGAACACTGAAGCTTTCTTT
CDR3 protein: CASSLDRAMNTEAFF

D gene: TRBD1
clone size: few
V gene: TRBV5-6
J gene: TRBJ2-1
CDR3 DNA: TGTGCCAGCAGCATAGAACCGGGACAGGGCGAATATGGGGAGCAGTTCTTC
CDR3 protein: CASSIEPGQGEYGEQFF

D gene: TRBD1
clone size: .
V gene: TRBV10-3
J gene: TRBJ2-2
CDR3 DNA: TGTGCCATCAGACCTCGGACAGGGAGCGTTAACACCGGGGAGCTGTTTTTT
CDR3 protein: CAIRPRTGSVNTGELFF